This T cell receptor beta chain was captured by sequencing in a study of Siglec-9 on CD8 T cells in melanoma. Worth noting for this clone: Antigen: not known.

This table comes from immunoSEQ multiplex PCR, and its TCRdb copy is limited to in-frame clones, with some not included. The table has 25,000 to 30,000 clones, about 80% seen once. Study conclusions and caveats: Siglec-9 reportedly marks and regulates an effector memory CD8+ T-cell subset apparently accumulating in melanoma tumors.

Germline V gives CDR1 MRHNA, CDR2 SNTAGT. Deletions cut 0 bases from V and 5 bases from J, with 13 bases between. The CDR3 extends over 16 amino acids. This TCR was recovered from a human donor in good health. The sample consisted of Siglec-9- CD8+ T cells sorted from blood. This chain uses TRBV6-4 with TRBJ2-2; unclear D gene. Here the CDR3 DNA reads TGTGCCAGCAGTGACTCGTTGCTAAAGGGTACCGGGGAGCTGTTTTTT. Protein product: CASSDSLLKGTGELFF.